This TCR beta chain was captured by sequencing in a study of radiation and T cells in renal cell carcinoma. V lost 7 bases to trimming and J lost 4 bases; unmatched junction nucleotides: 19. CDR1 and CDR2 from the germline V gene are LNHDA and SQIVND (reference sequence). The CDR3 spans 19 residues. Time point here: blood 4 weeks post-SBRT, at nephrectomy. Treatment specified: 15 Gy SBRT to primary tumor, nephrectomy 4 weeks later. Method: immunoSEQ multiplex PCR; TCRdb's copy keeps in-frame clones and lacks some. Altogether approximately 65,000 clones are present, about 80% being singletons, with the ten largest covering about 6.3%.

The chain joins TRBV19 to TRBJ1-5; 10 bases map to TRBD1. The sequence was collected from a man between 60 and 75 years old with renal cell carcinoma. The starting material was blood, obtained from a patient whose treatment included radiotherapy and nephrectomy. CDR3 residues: CASTVIIGTGDGGNQPQHF. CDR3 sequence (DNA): TGTGCCAGTACTGTTATTATCGGGACAGGGGATGGAGGGAATCAGCCCCAGCATTTT.